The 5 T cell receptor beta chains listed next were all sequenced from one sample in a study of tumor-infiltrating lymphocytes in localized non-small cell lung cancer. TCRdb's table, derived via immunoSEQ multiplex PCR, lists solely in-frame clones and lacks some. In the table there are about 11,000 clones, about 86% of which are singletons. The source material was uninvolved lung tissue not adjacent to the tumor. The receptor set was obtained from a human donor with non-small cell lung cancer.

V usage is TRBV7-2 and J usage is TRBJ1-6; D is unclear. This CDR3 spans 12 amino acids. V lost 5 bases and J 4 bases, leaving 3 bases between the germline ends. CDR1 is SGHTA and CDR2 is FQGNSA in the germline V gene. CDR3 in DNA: TGTGCCAGCAGCCTTTATAATTCACCCCTCCACTTT. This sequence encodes CASSLYNSPLHF.

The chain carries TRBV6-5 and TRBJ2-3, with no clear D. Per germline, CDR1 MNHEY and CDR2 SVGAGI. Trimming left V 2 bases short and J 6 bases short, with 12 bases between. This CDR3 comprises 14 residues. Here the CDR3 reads CASSYAPWSDTQYF. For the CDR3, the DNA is TGTGCCAGCAGTTACGCCCCCTGGTCGGATACGCAGTATTTT.

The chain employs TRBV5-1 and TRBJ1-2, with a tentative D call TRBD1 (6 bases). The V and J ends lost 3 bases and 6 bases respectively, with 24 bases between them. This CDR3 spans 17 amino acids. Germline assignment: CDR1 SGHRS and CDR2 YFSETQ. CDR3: CASSSLGVGGALDGYTF. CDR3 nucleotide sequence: TGCGCCAGCAGCTCCCTGGGGGTAGGGGGGGCTTTGGATGGCTACACCTTC.

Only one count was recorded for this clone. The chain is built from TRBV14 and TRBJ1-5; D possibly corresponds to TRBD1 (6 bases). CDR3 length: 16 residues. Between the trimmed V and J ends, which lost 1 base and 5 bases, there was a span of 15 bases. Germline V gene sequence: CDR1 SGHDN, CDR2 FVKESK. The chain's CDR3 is CASSQGLQGFYQPQHF. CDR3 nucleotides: TGTGCCAGCAGCCAAGGACTCCAGGGGTTTTATCAGCCCCAGCATTTT.

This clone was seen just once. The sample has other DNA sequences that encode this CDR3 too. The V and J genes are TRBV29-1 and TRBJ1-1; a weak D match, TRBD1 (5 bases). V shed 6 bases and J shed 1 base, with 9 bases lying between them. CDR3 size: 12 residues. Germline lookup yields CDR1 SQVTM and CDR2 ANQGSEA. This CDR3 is CSVGTGNTEAFF. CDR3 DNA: TGCAGCGTCGGAACAGGGAACACTGAAGCTTTCTTT.